This TCR beta chain was found in a study of blood T cell repertoires in COVID-19. Study details: COVID-19 samples collected from the United States, Italy and Spain covered acute and convalescent phases. PBMCs, B-cell-depleted T cells, or T cells were the source of the cDNA or gDNA that made up the material.

In the source study's methods: Estimation of nucleated cell counts relied on the amplification of reference gene primers. TCRdb's table, derived via immunoSEQ multiplex PCR, lists solely in-frame clones and lacks some. V and J calls plus clone size are reproduced from that table; the DNA served to infer D and trimming. The sample consists of roughly 76,000 clones, around nine tenths of them appearing once. The sample taken for sequencing was peripheral blood. The origin of this receptor is a woman aged 80 or older with active or convalescent COVID-19.

Written as DNA, the CDR3 is TGCGCCAGCAGCCAAGATCCTACCCTGGGGCAGGGGGGATTCTACGAGCAGTACTTC. Translated: CASSQDPTLGQGGFYEQYF. The rearrangement joins TRBV4-1 to TRBJ2-7; D might be TRBD1 (7 bases). The ends were cut back, 0 bases at V and 3 bases at J, with 24 bases in the middle. CDR1 and CDR2 (germline): MGHRA, YSYEKL. This CDR3 contains 19 residues.